This T cell receptor (beta chain) was captured by sequencing in a study of regulatory T cells in long-lasting Graves disease. This clonotype appeared many times. The time point here: newly diagnosed GD, antithyroid drugs for less than 3 months. PBMC-derived RNA was used for the TCR library. Trimming cost V 4 bases and J 7 bases, with 4 bases left between them. This CDR3 region has 10 residues. The germline V gene encodes CDR1 SGHAT and CDR2 FQNNGV. HTBI primers from iRepertoire and Arm-PCR of CDR3 regions yielded the TCR beta libraries. TCRdb passed the multiplex PCR reads through MiXCR, listing each CDR3 protein once. The table records around 500,000 distinct CDR3 sequences, about 13% of them present only once. These data are also associated with another study on T cells in Graves' hyperthyroidism and ophthalmopathy. That report adds: Subjects aged 18 to 65 presented with newly diagnosed hyperthyroidism of less than 2 months' duration.

The chain uses TRBV11-2 and TRBJ2-5; D unclear. The material sequenced was peripheral blood mononuclear cells (PBMCs), taken at new diagnosis, from a patient treated with antithyroid drugs. The sequence was obtained from a young man with Graves disease. The CDR3 bases are TGTGCCAGCAGCTCTGGGACCCAGTACTTC. Amino acids: CASSSGTQYF.